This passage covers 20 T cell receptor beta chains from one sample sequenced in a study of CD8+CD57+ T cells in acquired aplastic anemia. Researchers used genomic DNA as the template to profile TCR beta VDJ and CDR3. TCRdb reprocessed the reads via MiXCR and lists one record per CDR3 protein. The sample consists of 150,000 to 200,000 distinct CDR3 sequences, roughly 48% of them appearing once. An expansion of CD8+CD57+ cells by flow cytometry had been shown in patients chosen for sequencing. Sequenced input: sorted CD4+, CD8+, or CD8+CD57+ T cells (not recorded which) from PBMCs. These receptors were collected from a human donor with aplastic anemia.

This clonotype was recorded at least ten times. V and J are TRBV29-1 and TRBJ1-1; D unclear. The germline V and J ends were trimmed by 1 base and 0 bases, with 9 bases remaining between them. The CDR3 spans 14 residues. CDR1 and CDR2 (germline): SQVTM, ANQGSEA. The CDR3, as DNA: TGCAGCGTTGAAGTGGGCAGCATGAACACTGAAGCTTTCTTT. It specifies CSVEVGSMNTEAFF.

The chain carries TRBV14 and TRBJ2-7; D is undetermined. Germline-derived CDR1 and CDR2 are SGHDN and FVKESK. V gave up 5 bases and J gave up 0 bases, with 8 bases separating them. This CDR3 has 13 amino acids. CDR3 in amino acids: CASSSSHSYEQYF. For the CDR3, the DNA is TGTGCCAGCAGCTCCTCCCACTCCTACGAGCAGTACTTC.

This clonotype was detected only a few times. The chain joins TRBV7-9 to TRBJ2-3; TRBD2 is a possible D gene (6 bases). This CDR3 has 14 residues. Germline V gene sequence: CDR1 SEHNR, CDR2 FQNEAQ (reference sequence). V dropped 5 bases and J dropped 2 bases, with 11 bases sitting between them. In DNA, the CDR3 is TGTGCCAGCAGCCTCCGGGACTTCACAGATACGCAGTATTTT. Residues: CASSLRDFTDTQYF. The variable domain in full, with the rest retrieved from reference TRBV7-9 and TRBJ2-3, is DTGVSQNPRHKITKRGQNVTFRCDPISEHNRLYWYRQTLGQGPEFLTYFQNEAQLEKSRLLSDRFSAERPKGSFSTLEIQRTEQGDSAMYLCASSLRDFTDTQYFGPGTRLTVL.

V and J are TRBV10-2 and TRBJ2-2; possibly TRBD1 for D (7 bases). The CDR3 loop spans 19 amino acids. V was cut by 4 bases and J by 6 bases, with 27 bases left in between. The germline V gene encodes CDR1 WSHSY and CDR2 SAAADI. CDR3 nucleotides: TGCGCCAGCAGTGCTAGAGCGGAAGGAGGGGGCCTCAGGTCCGGGGAGCTGTTTTTT. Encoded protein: CASSARAEGGGLRSGELFF.

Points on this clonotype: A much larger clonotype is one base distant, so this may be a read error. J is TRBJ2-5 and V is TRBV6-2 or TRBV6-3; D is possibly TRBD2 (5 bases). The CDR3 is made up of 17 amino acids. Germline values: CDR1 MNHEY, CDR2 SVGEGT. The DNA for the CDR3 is TGTGCCAGCAGTCCCGTACCCCCGCTAGCCTCGCAAGGGACCCAGTACTTC. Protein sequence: CASSPVPPLASQGTQYF.

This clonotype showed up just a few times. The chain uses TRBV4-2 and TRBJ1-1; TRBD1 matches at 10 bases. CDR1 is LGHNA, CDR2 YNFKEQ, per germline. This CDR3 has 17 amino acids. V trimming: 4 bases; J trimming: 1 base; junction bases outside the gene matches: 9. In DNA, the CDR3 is TGTGCCAGCAGCCCCCGGCCGACAGGGGGCCAGAACACTGAAGCTTTCTTT. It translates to CASSPRPTGGQNTEAFF.

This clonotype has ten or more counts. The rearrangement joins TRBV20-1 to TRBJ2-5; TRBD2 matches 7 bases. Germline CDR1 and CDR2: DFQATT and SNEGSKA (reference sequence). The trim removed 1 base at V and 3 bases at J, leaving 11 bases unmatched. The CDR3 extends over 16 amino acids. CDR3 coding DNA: TGCAGTGCTAGAGTCCCGGGGAGCGGGACGAAAGAGACCCAGTACTTC. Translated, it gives CSARVPGSGTKETQYF.

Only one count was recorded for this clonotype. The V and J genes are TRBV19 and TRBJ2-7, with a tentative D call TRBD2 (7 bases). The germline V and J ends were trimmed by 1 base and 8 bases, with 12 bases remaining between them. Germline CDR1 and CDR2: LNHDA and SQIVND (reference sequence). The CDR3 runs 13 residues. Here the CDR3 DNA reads TGTGCCAGTAGTATAGGAACGGGGGGCAAGCAGTACTTC. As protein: CASSIGTGGKQYF.

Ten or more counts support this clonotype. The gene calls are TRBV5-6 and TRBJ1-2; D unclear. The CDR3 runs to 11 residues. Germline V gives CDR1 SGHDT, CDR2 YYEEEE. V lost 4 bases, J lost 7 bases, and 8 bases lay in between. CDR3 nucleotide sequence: TGTGCCAGCAGCCTTCAGTCTGGCTACACCTTC. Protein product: CASSLQSGYTF.

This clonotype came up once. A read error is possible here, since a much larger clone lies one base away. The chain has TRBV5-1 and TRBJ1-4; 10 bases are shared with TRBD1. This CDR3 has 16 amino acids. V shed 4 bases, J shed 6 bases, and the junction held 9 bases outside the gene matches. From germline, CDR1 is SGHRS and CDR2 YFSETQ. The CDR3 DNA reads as TGCGCCAGCAGCCTCGGGACAGGGGACGAAGATGAAAAACTGTTTTTT. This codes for CASSLGTGDEDEKLFF.

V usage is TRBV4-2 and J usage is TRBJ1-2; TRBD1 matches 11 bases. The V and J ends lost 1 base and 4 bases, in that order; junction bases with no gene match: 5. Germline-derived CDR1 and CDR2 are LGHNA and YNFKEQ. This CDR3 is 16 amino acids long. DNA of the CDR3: TGTGCCAGCAGCCAAGGGACAGGGGGCGATCCCTATGGCTACACCTTC. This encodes CASSQGTGGDPYGYTF.

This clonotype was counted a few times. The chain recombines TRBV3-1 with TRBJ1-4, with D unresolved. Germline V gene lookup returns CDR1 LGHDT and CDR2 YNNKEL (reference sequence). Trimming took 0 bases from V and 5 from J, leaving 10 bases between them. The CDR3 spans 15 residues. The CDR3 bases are TGTGCCAGCAGCCAAGACGGTATGTCCAATGAAAAACTGTTTTTT. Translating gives CASSQDGMSNEKLFF.

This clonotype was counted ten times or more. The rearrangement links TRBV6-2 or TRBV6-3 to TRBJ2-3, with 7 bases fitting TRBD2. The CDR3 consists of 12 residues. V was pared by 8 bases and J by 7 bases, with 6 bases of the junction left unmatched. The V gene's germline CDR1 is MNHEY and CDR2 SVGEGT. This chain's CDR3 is CASGGGVHTQYF. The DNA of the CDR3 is TGTGCCAGCGGGGGGGGAGTCCATACGCAGTATTTT.

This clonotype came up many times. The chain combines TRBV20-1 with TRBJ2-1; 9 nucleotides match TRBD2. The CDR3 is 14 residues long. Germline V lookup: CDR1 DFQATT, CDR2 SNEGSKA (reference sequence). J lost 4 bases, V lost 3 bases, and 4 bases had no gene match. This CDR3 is CSASTTSGYNEQFF. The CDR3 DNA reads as TGCAGTGCTAGTACGACTAGCGGATACAATGAGCAGTTCTTC.

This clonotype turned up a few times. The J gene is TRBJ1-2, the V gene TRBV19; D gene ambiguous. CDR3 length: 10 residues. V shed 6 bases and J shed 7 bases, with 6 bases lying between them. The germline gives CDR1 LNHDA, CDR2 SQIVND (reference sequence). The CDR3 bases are TGTGCCAGTAGGGGCCCTGGCTACACCTTC. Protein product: CASRGPGYTF.

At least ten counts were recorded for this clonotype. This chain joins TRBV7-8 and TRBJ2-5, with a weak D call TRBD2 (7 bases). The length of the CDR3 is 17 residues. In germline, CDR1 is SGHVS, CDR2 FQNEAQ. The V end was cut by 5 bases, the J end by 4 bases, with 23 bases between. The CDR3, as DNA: TGTGCCAGCAGCCTCCAGCCGCTGGGGGGGCGCGGAGAGACCCAGTACTTC. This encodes CASSLQPLGGRGETQYF.

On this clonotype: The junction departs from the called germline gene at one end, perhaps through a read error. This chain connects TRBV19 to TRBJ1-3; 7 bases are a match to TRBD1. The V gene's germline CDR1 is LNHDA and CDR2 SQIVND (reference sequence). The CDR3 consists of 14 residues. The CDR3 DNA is TGTGCTAGTAGTGCCCAGACAGGGGGAAACACCATATATTTT. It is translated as CASSAQTGGNTIYF.

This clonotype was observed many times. The CDR3 DNA is TGTGCCAGCATGAGGCCTGCGGGGGGTAATCGCAATCAGCCCCAGCATTTT. It yields the protein CASMRPAGGNRNQPQHF. V is TRBV6-1 and J is TRBJ1-5, with D possibly being TRBD1 (5 bases). Deletions cut 7 bases from V and 2 bases from J, with 21 bases between. The CDR3 spans 17 residues. The germline V gene encodes CDR1 MNHNS and CDR2 SASEGT.

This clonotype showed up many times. The CDR3 region has the DNA TGTGCCAGCAGCTTACCGGGACTAAACACCGGGGAGCTGTTTTTT. It is translated as CASSLPGLNTGELFF. This rearrangement joins TRBV11-2 to TRBJ2-2, with 7 bases aligning to TRBD2. The CDR3 runs 15 residues. Per germline, CDR1 SGHAT and CDR2 FQNNGV. V lost 2 bases, J lost 2 bases, and 2 bases stayed unmatched.

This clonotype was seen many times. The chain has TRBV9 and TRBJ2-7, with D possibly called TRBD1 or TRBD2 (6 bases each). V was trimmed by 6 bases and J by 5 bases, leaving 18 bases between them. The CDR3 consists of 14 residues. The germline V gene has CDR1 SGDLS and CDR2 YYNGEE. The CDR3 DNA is TGTGCCAGCACCCTTGGCTGGGGGGCCCACGAGCAGTACTTC. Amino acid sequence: CASTLGWGAHEQYF.